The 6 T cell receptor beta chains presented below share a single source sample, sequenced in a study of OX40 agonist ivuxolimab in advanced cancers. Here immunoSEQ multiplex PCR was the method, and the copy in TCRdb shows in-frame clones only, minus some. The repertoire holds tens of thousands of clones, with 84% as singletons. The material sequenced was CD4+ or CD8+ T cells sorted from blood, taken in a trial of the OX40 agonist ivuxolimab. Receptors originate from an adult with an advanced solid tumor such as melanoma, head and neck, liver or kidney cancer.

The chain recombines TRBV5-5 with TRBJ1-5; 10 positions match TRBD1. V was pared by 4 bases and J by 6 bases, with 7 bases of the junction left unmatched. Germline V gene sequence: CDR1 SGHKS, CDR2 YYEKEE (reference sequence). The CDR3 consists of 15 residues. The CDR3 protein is CASSTGTGAFQPQHF. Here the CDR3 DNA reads TGTGCCAGCAGCACCGGGACAGGGGCATTTCAGCCCCAGCATTTT.

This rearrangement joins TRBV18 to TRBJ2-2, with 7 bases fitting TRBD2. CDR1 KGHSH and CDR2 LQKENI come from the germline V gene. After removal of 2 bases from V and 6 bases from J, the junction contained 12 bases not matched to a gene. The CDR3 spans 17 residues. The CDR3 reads CASSPVSGGRSPGELFF. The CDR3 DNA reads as TGTGCCAGCTCACCAGTCTCTGGCGGGAGAAGCCCCGGGGAGCTGTTTTTT.

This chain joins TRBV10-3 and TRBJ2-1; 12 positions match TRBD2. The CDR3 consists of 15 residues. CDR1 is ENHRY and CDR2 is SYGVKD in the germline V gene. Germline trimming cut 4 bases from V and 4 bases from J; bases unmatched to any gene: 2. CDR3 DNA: TGTGCCATCAGTGGACTAGCGGGGGCTTACAATGAGCAGTTCTTC. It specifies CAISGLAGAYNEQFF.

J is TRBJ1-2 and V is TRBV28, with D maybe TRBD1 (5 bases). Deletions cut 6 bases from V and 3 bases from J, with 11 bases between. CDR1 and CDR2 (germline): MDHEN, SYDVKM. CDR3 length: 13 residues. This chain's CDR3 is CASSGASYYGYTF. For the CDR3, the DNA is TGTGCCAGCAGCGGGGCTTCATACTATGGCTACACCTTC.

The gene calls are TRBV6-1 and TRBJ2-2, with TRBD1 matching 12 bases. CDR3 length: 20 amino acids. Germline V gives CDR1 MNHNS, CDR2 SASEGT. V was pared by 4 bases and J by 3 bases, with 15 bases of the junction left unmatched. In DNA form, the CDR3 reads TGTGCCAGCAGTGTCCTGGGACAGGGGGCTTGGAGGGGGGACACCGGGGAGCTGTTTTTT. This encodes CASSVLGQGAWRGDTGELFF.

Here the CDR3 reads CASSRGPPEPQHF. CDR3 DNA sequence: TGTGCCAGTAGTAGGGGCCCTCCGGAGCCCCAGCATTTT. J is TRBJ1-5 and V is TRBV19; weak D call: TRBD1 (5 bases). The CDR3 is made up of 13 amino acids. Trimming pared 4 bases from V and 8 bases from J, leaving 12 bases between. Germline CDR1 LNHDA, CDR2 SQIVND (reference sequence).